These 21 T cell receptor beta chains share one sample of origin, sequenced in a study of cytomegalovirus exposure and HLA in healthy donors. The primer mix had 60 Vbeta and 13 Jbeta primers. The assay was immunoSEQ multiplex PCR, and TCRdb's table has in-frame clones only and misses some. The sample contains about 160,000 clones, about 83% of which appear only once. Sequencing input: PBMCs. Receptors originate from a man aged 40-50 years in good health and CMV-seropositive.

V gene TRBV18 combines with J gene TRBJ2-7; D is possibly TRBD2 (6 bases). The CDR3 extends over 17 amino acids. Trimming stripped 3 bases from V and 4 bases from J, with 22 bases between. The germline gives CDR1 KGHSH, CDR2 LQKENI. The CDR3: CASSPLNVVLSGYEQYF. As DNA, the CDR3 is TGTGCCAGCTCACCTCTCAACGTAGTTCTTAGCGGTTACGAGCAGTACTTC.

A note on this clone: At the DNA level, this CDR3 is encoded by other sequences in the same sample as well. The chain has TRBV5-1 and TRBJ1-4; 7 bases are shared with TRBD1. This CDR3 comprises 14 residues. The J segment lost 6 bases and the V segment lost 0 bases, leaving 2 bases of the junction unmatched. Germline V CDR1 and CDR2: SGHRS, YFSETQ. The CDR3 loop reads CASSLGQGDEKLFF. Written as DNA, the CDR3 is TGCGCCAGCAGCTTGGGGCAGGGGGATGAAAAACTGTTTTTT.

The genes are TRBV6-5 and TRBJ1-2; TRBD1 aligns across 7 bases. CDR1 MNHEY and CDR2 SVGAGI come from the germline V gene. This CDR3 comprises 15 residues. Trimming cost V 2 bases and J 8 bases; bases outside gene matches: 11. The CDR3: CASSYRLGGAGGYTF. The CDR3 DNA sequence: TGTGCCAGCAGTTACCGTCTAGGGGGCGCTGGAGGCTACACCTTC.

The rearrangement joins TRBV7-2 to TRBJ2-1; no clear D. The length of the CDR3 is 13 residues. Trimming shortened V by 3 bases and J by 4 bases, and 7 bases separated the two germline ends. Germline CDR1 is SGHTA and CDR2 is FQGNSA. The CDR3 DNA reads TGTGCCAGCAGCTTGGGCCGATACAATGAGCAGTTCTTC. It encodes CASSLGRYNEQFF.

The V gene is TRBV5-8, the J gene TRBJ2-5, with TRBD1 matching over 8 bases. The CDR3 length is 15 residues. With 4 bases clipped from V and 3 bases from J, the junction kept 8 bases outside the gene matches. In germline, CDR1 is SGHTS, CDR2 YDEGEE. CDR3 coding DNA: TGTGCCAGCAGCCCCGATTGGACAGGGAAAGAGACCCAGTACTTC. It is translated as CASSPDWTGKETQYF.

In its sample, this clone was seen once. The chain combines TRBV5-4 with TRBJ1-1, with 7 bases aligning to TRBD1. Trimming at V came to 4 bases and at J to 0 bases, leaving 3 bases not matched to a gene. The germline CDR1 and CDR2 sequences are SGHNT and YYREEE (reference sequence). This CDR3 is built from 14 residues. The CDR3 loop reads CASSRGTVNTEAFF. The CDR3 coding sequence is TGTGCCAGCAGCCGGGGGACAGTGAACACTGAAGCTTTCTTT.

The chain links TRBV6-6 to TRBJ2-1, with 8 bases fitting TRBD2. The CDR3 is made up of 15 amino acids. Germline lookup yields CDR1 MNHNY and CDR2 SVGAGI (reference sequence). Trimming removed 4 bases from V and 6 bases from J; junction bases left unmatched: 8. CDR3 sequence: CASSSPGLEGNEQFF. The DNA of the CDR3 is TGTGCCAGCAGTTCACCGGGACTAGAAGGCAATGAGCAGTTCTTC.

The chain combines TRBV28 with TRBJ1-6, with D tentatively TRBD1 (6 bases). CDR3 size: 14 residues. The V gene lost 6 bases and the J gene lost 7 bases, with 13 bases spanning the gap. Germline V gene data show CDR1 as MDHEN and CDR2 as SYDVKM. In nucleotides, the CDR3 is TGTGCCAGCAGCCCTACAGGGCACAATTCACCCCTCCACTTT. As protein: CASSPTGHNSPLHF.

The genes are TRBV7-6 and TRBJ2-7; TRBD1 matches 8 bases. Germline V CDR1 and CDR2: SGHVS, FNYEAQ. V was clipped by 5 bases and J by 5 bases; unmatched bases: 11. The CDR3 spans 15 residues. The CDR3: CASSKLSGGLNEQYF. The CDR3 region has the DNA TGTGCCAGCAGCAAATTGTCAGGGGGCCTGAACGAGCAGTACTTC.

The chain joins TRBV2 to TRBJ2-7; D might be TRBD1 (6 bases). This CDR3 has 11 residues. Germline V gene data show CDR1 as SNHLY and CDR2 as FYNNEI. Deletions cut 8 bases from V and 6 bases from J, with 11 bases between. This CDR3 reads CASGVGGEQYF. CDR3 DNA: TGTGCCAGCGGGGTAGGGGGCGAGCAGTACTTC.

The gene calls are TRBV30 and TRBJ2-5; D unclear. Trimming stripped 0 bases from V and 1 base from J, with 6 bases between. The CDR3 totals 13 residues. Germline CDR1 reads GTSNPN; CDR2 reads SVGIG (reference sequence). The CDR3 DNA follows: TGTGCCTGGAGTGTACAGCCCCAAGAGACCCAGTACTTC. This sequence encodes CAWSVQPQETQYF. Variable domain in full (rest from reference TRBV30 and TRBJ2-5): SQTIHQWPATLVQPVGSPLSLECTVEGTSNPNLYWYRQAAGRGLQLLFYSVGIGQISSEVPQNLSASRPQDRQFILSSKKLLLSDSGFYLCAWSVQPQETQYFGPGTRLLVL.

The CDR3 reads CASSYQTGSEKLFF. The CDR3 region has the DNA TGTGCCAGCAGTTACCAAACAGGTTCTGAAAAACTGTTTTTT. The rearrangement uses TRBV6-6 and TRBJ1-4; D may be TRBD1 (5 bases). This CDR3 is built from 14 residues. V lost 2 bases, J lost 7 bases, and 11 bases lay in between. CDR1 is MNHNY, CDR2 SVGAGI, per germline (reference sequence).

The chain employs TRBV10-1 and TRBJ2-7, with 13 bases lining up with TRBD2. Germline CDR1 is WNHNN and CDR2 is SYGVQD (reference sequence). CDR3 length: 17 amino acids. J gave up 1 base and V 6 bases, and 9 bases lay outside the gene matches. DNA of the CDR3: TGCGCCAGCAGCAGCGGACTAGCGGGAGAGAAATCCTACGAGCAGTACTTC. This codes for CASSSGLAGEKSYEQYF.

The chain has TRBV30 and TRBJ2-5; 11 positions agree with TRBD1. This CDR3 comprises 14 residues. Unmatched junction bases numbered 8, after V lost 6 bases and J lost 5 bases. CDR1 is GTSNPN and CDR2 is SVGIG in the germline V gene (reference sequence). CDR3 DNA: TGTGCCTGCTACGGGGACAGGGGGGCGGAGACCCAGTACTTC. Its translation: CACYGDRGAETQYF.

The CDR3 nucleotides are TGTGCCAGCAGCGCCTCTAGCGGGAGTCCCTACGAGCAGTACTTC. This encodes CASSASSGSPYEQYF. V gene TRBV6-1 combines with J gene TRBJ2-7; 10 bases map to TRBD2. CDR1 and CDR2 (germline): MNHNS, SASEGT. With V trimmed by 6 bases and J by 2 bases, 7 bases remained unmatched. The CDR3 extends over 15 amino acids.

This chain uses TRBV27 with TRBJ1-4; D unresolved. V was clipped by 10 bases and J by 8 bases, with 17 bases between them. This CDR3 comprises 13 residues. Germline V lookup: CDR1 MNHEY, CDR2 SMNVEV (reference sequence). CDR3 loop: CATRAGSGEKLFF. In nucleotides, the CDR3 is TGTGCCACCCGAGCGGGCAGTGGGGAAAAACTGTTTTTT. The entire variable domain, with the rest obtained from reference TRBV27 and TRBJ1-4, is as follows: EAQVTQNPRYLITVTGKKLTVTCSQNMNHEYMSWYRQDPGLGLRQIYYSMNVEVTDKGDVPEGYKVSRKEKRNFPLILESPSPNQTSLYFCATRAGSGEKLFFGSGTQLSVL.

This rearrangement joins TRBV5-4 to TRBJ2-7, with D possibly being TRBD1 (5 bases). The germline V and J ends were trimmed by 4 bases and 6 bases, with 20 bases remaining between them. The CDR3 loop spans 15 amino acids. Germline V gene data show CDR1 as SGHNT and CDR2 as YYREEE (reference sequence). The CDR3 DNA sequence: TGTGCCAGCAGCCCCGTAGGGGCCCTCTCAGCCGAGCAGTACTTC. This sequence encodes CASSPVGALSAEQYF.

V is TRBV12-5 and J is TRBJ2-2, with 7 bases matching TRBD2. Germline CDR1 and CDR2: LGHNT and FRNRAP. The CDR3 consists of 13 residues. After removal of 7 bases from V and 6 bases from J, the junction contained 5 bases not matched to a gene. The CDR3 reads CASAGGGAGELFF. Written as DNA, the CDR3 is TGTGCTAGTGCCGGGGGAGGGGCCGGGGAGCTGTTTTTT.

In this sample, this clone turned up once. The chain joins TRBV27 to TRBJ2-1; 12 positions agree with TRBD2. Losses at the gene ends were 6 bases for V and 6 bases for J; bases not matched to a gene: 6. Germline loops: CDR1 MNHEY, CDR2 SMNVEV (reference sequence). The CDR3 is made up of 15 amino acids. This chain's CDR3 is CASSTGTSGSNEQFF. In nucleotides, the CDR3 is TGTGCCAGCAGCACCGGGACTAGCGGGTCCAATGAGCAGTTCTTC.

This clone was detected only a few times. CDR3 in DNA: TGTGCCAGCTCAGGGGCAGCGAGCACAGATACGCAGTATTTT. As protein: CASSGAASTDTQYF. The J gene is TRBJ2-3, the V gene TRBV18; tentative D call: TRBD1 (5 bases). This CDR3 region has 14 residues. Germline loops: CDR1 KGHSH, CDR2 LQKENI. V was cut by 5 bases and J by 0 bases, with 9 bases left in between.

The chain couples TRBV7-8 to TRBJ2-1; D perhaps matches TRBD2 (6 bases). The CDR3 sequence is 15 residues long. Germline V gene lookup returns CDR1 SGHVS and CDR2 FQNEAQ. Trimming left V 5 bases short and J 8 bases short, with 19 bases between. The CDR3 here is CASSLMASVADEQFF. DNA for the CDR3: TGTGCCAGCAGCCTAATGGCTAGCGTGGCGGATGAGCAGTTCTTC.